Presented here are 3 T cell receptor beta chains from one specimen sequenced in a study of shared clonotypes between healthy human individuals. The naive CD8 population came from CD45RO-negative cells selected for CCR7, without terminally differentiated effector memory CD45RA+ cells. Sequencing was performed with immunoSEQ multiplex PCR; in TCRdb, only in-frame clones are kept and a portion is missing. The sample lists around 1.9 million clones, over 85% occurring once. The sample taken for sequencing was naive CD8+ T cells from PBMCs. The receptor set was obtained from a man aged 18 to 30 in good health. Some clones in this sample may be carry-over from other donors' samples.

The chain links TRBV14 to TRBJ1-4, with D possibly being TRBD1 (6 bases). V lost 2 bases, J lost 8 bases, and 12 bases lay in between. The germline V gene encodes CDR1 SGHDN and CDR2 FVKESK. This CDR3 contains 14 residues. CDR3: CASSQRGGREKLFF. The CDR3 DNA follows: TGTGCCAGCAGCCAAAGGGGGGGCCGGGAAAAACTGTTTTTT.

The chain is built from TRBV7-9 and TRBJ2-1; TRBD2 agrees at 9 bases. In germline, CDR1 is SEHNR, CDR2 FQNEAQ (reference sequence). Trimming took 5 bases from V and 2 from J; bases not matched to a gene: 7. The CDR3 runs 16 residues. CDR3 protein: CASSRFLAGPYNEQFF. CDR3 nucleotide sequence: TGTGCCAGCAGCCGATTTCTAGCGGGGCCCTACAATGAGCAGTTCTTC.

This rearrangement joins TRBV6-5 to TRBJ2-5; TRBD2 might be the D (6 bases). CDR3 length equals 16 residues. V lost 4 bases, J lost 0 bases, and 15 bases lay in between. Germline V gene data show CDR1 as MNHEY and CDR2 as SVGAGI. CDR3 in amino acids: CASSSFSGRYQETQYF. DNA for the CDR3: TGTGCCAGCAGTTCATTTTCAGGGAGGTACCAAGAGACCCAGTACTTC.